This T cell receptor beta chain is drawn from a study of blood T cells in healthy people across ages. Study-wide background: Template switching picked up about one barcoded beta molecule for each two T cells.

Then a second PCR, running about 6 to 11 cycles, was carried out with a sample-barcoded 5' primer and a J-beta primer mix. TCRdb recomputed calls from the 5' RACE reads with MiXCR, one row per CDR3 protein. The table lists some 850,000 distinct CDR3 sequences, 20% to 30% of them singletons. Germline CDR1 and CDR2: MNHEY and SMNVEV (reference sequence). There are 13 residues in the CDR3. This sample was shared with a second study, whose subject was T cells of mothers and their children.

The sample was blood. The sequence was collected from a boy under 18 in good health. The chain recombines TRBV27 with TRBJ2-5; the D gene is possibly TRBD2 (6 bases). The J call may be mistaken, given a closer DNA end match to TRBJ2-7. The CDR3 region has the DNA TGTGCCAGCAGTTTAAGGCGGGGAAACGAGCAGTACTTC. Its protein product is CASSLRRGNEQYF.